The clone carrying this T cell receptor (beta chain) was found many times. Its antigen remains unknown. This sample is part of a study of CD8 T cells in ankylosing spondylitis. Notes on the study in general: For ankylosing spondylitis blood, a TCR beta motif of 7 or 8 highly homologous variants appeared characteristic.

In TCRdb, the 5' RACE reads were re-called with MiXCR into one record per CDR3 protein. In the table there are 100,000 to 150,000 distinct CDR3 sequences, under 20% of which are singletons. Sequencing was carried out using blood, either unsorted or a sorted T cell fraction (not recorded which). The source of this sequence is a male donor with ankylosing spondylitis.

CDR3 sequence: CASSSPRLAASYNEQFF. CDR3 bases: TGTGCCAGCAGTTCCCCCCGACTAGCGGCTTCCTACAATGAGCAGTTCTTC. This sequence joins TRBV6-5 and TRBJ2-1; TRBD2 matches 9 bases. The CDR3 is 17 amino acids. CDR1 is MNHEY, CDR2 SVGAGI, per germline. Trimming removed 4 bases from V and 1 base from J; junction bases left unmatched: 8.